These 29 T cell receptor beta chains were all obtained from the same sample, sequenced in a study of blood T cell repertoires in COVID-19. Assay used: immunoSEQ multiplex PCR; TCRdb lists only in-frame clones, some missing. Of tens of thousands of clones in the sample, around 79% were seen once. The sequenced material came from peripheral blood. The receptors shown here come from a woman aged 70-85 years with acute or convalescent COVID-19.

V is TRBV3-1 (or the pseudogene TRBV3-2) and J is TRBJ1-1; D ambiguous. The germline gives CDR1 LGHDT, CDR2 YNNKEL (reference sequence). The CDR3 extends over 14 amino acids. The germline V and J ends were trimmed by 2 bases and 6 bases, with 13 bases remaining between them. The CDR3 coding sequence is TGTGCCAGCAGCCAACAAACGTCCACTCCTGAAGCTTTCTTT. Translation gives CASSQQTSTPEAFF.

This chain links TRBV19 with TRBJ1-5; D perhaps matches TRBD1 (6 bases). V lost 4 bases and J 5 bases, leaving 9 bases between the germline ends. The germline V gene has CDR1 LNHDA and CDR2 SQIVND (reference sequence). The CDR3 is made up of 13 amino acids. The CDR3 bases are TGTGCCAGTAGTAACGACAGGCATCAGCCCCAGCATTTT. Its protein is CASSNDRHQPQHF.

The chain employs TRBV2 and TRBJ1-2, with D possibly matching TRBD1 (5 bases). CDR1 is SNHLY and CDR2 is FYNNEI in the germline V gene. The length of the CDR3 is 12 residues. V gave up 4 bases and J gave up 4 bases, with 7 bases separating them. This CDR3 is CASSGGTYGYTF. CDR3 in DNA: TGTGCCAGCAGTGGCGGGACCTATGGCTACACCTTC.

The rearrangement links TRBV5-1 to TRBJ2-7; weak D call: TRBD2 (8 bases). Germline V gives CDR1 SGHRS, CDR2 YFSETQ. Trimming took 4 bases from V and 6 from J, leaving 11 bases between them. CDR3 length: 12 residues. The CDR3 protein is CASSREGAEQYF. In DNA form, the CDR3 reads TGCGCCAGCAGCCGGGAGGGGGCCGAGCAGTACTTC.

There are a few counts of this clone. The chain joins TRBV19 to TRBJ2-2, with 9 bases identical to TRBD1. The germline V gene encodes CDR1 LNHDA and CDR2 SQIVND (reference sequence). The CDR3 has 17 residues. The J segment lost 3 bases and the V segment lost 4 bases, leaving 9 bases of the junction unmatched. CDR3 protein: CASSRQGVIADTGELFF. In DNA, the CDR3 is TGTGCCAGTAGTAGACAGGGGGTTATCGCGGACACCGGGGAGCTGTTTTTT.

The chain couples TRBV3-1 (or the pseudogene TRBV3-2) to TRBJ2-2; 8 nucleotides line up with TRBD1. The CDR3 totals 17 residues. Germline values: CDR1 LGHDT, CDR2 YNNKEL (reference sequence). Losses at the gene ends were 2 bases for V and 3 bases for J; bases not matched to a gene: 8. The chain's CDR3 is CASSQHPRGQDTGELFF. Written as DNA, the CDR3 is TGTGCCAGCAGCCAACACCCCAGGGGACAGGACACCGGGGAGCTGTTTTTT.

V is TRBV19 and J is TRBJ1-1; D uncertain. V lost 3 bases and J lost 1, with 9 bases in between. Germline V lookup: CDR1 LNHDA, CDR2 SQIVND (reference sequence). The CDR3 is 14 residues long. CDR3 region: CASSISGANTEAFF. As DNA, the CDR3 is TGTGCCAGTAGTATTTCTGGAGCGAACACTGAAGCTTTCTTT.

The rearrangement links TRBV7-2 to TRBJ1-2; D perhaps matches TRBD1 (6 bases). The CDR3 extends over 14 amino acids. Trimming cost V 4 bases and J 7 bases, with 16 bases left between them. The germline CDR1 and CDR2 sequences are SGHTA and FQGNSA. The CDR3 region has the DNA TGTGCCAGCAGCTCTTCGGGCGGGGGGCCTGGCTACACCTTC. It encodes CASSSSGGGPGYTF.

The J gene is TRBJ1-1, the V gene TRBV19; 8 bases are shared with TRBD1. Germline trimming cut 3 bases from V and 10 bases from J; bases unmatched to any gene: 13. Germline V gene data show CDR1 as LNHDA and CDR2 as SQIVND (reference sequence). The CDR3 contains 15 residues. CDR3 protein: CASSIPRDRYEGAFF. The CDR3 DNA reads TGTGCCAGTAGTATCCCTCGGGACAGGTACGAGGGAGCTTTCTTT.

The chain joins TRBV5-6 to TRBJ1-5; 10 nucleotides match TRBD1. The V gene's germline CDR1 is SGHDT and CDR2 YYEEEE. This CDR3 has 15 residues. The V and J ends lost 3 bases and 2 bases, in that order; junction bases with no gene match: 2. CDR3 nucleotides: TGTGCCAGCAGCTGGGGGACAGGGGGCAATCAGCCCCAGCATTTT. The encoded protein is CASSWGTGGNQPQHF. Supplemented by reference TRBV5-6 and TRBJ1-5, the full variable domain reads DAGVTQSPTHLIKTRGQQVTLRCSPKSGHDTVSWYQQALGQGPQFIFQYYEEEERQRGNFPDRFSGHQFPNYSSELNVNALLLGDSALYLCASSWGTGGNQPQHFGDGTRLSIL.

CDR3 DNA: TGTGCCAGCAGTTTAAACAGGGGCGGGCTAGCGGGATTCTACGAGCAGTACTTC. This encodes CASSLNRGGLAGFYEQYF. The V gene is TRBV28, the J gene TRBJ2-7; 9 bases are shared with TRBD2. This CDR3 region has 18 residues. The germline gives CDR1 MDHEN, CDR2 SYDVKM. V trimming: 2 bases; J trimming: 3 bases; junction bases outside the gene matches: 14.

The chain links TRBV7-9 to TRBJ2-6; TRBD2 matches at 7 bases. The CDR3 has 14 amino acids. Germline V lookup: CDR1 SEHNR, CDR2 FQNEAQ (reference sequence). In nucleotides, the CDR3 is TGTGCGGGGGGGGGTCCCTCTGGGGCCAACGTCCTGACTTTC. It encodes CAGGGPSGANVLTF.

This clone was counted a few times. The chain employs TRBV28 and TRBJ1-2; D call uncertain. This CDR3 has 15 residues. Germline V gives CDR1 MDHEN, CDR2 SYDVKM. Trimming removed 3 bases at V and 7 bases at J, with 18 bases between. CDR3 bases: TGTGCCAGCAGTTTGCCATCGGGAGCTTATACTGGCTACACCTTC. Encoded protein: CASSLPSGAYTGYTF.

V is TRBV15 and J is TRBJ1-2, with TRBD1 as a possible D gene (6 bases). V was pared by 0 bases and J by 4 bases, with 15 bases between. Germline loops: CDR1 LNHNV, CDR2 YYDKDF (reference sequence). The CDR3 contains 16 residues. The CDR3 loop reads CATSRDIAAQGYGYTF. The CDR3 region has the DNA TGTGCCACCAGCAGAGATATCGCAGCACAGGGCTATGGCTACACCTTC.

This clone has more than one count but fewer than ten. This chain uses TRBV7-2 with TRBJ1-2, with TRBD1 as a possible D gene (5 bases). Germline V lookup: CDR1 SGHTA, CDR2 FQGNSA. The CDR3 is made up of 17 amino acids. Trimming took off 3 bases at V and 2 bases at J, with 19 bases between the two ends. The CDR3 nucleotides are TGTGCCAGCAGCTTGGGGGGGGTACGGGGCCGGAACTATGGCTACACCTTC. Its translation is CASSLGGVRGRNYGYTF.

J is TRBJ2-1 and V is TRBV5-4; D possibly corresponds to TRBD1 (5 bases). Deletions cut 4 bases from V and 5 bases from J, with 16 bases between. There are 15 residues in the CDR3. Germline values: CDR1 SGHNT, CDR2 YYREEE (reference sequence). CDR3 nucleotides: TGTGCCAGCAGCCCCCGACAGAACATGGACAATGAGCAGTTCTTC. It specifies CASSPRQNMDNEQFF.

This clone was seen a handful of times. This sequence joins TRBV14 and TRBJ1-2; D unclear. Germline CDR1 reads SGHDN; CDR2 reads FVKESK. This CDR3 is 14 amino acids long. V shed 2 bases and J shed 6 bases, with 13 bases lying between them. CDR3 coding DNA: TGTGCCAGCAGCCAATACTCCCCGGGGAATGGCTACACCTTC. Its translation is CASSQYSPGNGYTF.

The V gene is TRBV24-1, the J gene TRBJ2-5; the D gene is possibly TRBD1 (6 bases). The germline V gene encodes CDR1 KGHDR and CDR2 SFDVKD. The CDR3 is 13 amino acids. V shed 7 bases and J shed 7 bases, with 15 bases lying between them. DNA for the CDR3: TGTGCCACCAGCTCTCGGGGACAAAGGACCCAGTACTTC. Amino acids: CATSSRGQRTQYF.

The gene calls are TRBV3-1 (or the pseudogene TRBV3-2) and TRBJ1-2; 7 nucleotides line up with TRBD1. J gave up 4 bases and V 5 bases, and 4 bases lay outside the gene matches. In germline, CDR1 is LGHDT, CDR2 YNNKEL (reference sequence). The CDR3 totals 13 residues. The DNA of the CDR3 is TGTGCCAGCAGCGCACAGGGGATCTATGGCTACACCTTC. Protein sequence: CASSAQGIYGYTF.

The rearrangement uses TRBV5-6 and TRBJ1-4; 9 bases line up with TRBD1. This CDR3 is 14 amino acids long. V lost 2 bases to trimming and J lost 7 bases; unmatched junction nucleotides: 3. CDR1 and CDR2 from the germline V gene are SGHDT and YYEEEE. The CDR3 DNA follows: TGTGCCAGCAGCTTACAGGGGGCGCGTGAAAAACTGTTTTTT. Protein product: CASSLQGAREKLFF.

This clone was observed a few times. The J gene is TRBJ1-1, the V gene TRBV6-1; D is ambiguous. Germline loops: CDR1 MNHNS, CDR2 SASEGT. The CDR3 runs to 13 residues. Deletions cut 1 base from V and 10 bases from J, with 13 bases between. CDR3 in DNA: TGTGCCAGCAGTGAAGGTGTCGGGAATAGAGCTTTCTTT. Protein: CASSEGVGNRAFF.

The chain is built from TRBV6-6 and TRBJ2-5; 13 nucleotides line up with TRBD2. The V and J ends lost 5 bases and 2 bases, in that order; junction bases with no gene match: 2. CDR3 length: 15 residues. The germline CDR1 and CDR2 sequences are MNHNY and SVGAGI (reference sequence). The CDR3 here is CASSLGLAGQETQYF. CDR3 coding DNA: TGTGCCAGCAGTCTGGGACTAGCGGGACAAGAGACCCAGTACTTC.

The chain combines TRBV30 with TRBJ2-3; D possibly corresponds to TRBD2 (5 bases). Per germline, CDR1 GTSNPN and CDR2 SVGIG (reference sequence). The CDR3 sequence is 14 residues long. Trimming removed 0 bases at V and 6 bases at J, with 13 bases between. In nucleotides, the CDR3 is TGTGCCTGGAGTGTTAGCGCCACAGCGGATACGCAGTATTTT. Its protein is CAWSVSATADTQYF.

The CDR3 coding sequence is TGTGCCAGTAATCCTTGGGGTGGGACAGGCAATCAGCCCCAGCATTTT. Translating gives CASNPWGGTGNQPQHF. This chain joins TRBV19 and TRBJ1-5; TRBD1 aligns across 7 bases. Germline-derived CDR1 and CDR2 are LNHDA and SQIVND (reference sequence). V gave up 7 bases and J gave up 2 bases; unmatched junction bases: 11. The CDR3 length is 16 residues.

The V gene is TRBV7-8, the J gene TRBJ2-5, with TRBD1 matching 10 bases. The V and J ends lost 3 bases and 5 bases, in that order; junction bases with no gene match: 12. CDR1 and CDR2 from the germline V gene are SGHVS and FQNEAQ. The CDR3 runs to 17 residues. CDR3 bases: TGTGCCAGCAGCTTGTACGCGGACAGGGGGATTTTGGAGACCCAGTACTTC. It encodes CASSLYADRGILETQYF. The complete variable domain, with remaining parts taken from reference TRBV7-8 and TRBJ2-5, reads GAGVSQSPRYKVAKRGQDVALRCDPISGHVSLFWYQQALGQGPEFLTYFQNEAQLDKSGLPSDRFFAERPEGSVSTLKIQRTQQEDSAVYLCASSLYADRGILETQYFGPGTRLLVL.

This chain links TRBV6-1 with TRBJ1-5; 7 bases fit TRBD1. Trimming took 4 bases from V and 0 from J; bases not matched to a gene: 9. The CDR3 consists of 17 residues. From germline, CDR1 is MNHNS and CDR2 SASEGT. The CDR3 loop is CASSGQGSFVSNQPQHF. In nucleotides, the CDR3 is TGTGCCAGCAGTGGACAGGGCAGTTTCGTTAGCAATCAGCCCCAGCATTTT.

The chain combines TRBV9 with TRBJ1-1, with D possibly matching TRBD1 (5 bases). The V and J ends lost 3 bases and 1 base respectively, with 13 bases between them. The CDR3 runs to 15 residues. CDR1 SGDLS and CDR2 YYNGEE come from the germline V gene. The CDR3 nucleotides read TGTGCCAGCAGCGCTGATACAGGTTGGAACACTGAAGCTTTCTTT. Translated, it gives CASSADTGWNTEAFF.

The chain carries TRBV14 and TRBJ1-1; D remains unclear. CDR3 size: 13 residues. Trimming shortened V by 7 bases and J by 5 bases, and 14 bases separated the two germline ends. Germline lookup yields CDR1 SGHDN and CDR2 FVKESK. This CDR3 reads CASMRIGRTEAFF. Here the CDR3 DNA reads TGTGCCAGCATGAGGATAGGAAGGACTGAAGCTTTCTTT.

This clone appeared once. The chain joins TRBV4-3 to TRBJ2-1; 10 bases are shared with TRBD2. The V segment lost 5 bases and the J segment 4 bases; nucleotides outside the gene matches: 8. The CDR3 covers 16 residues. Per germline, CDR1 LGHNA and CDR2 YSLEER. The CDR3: CASSKAGGPGYNEQFF. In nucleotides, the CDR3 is TGCGCCAGCAGCAAAGCGGGAGGGCCGGGGTACAATGAGCAGTTCTTC.